The present entry profiles one T cell receptor (beta chain) with its context. The data belong to a study of cytomegalovirus exposure and HLA in healthy donors. Trimming left V 5 bases short and J 0 bases short, with 10 bases between. This CDR3 has 15 residues. Germline assignment: CDR1 MDHEN and CDR2 SYDVKM. The PCR used 60 Vbeta and 13 Jbeta primers. Produced via immunoSEQ multiplex PCR; TCRdb's table is partial and in-frame only. Here the sample spans roughly 110,000 clones, around 85% being singletons. What was sequenced was PBMCs. The rearrangement joins TRBV28 to TRBJ2-2; D is perhaps TRBD2 (6 bases). The clonotype was recovered from a man aged 60 to 75 in good health and CMV-seronegative. CDR3 residues: CASSPAGTNTGELFF. CDR3 DNA sequence: TGTGCCAGCAGTCCAGCGGGTACGAACACCGGGGAGCTGTTTTTT.